These 6 T cell receptor beta chains share one sample of origin, sequenced in a study of spatial heterogeneity in lung cancer. Time point denoted: sample taken at primary tumor resection. Overall study results and limits: Counts of expanded alpha and beta TCRs within tumors tracked the tumor nonsynonymous mutation count.

Their recognized antigens are unknown. One entry per CDR3 protein, called by TCRdb with MiXCR from the 5' RACE reads. Here the sample spans about 13,000 distinct CDR3 sequences, about 6% being singletons. The specimen was lung tumor tissue, collected at surgery. These TCRs come from a female donor with early-stage non-small cell lung cancer.

This clonotype showed up many times. The library was built for alpha chains, so this beta chain is an off-target read and its size means little. The CDR3 sequence: CASSQQMTVSSYEQYF. The CDR3 nucleotides read TGTGCCAGCAGCCAACAAATGACAGTCAGCTCCTACGAGCAGTACTTC. The chain combines TRBV3-1 with TRBJ2-7; a weak D match, TRBD1 (5 bases). Per germline, CDR1 LGHDT and CDR2 YNNKEL (reference sequence). The CDR3 contains 16 residues. The V end was cut by 2 bases, the J end by 0 bases, with 14 bases between.

This clonotype showed up many times. In a library made to pick up alpha chains, this beta chain is a stray read with a size that means little. V is TRBV3-1 and J is TRBJ1-2; 7 positions match TRBD1. CDR1 is LGHDT, CDR2 YNNKEL, per germline (reference sequence). CDR3 length equals 12 residues. Trimming took 5 bases from V and 7 from J; bases not matched to a gene: 4. In DNA, the CDR3 is TGTGCCAGCAGCAAGGGGGACAGTGGCTACACCTTC. Residues: CASSKGDSGYTF.

Only one count was recorded for this clonotype. This beta chain represents an off-target read in a library built for alpha chains; its size is of limited meaning. The CDR3 spells CASSLGTQPQHF. CDR3 coding DNA: TGTGCCAGCAGCTTAGGAACCCAGCCCCAGCATTTT. V usage is TRBV7-9 and J usage is TRBJ1-5; D gene unclear. Trimming shortened V by 1 base and J by 7 bases, and 5 bases separated the two germline ends. The length of the CDR3 is 12 residues. Germline CDR1 is SEHNR and CDR2 is FQNEAQ (reference sequence).

This clonotype was counted between two and nine times. The library was built for alpha chains, so this beta chain is an off-target read and its size means little. J is TRBJ1-5 and V is TRBV12-3 or TRBV12-4; the match to TRBD1 covers 11 bases. V lost 4 bases to trimming and J lost 4 bases; unmatched junction nucleotides: 9. This CDR3 comprises 17 residues. The CDR3 bases are TGTGCCAGCAGTTCCAGAGGACAGGGGGCGGGGAATCAGCCCCAGCATTTT. It codes for CASSSRGQGAGNQPQHF.

This clonotype was detected ten times or more. This beta chain appears as a stray read in a library generated for alpha chains; its size is not informative. The chain combines TRBV5-1 with TRBJ2-7, with 8 bases matching TRBD1. Germline V CDR1 and CDR2: SGHRS, YFSETQ. The CDR3 length is 14 residues. J lost 5 bases, V lost 3 bases, and 7 bases had no gene match. CDR3 loop: CASSSQGAIDEQYF. The CDR3 DNA follows: TGCGCCAGCAGCTCTCAGGGGGCGATCGACGAGCAGTACTTC.

This clonotype was detected ten times or more. This beta chain turned up in a library designed for alpha chains; as an off-target read, its abundance says little. V gene TRBV5-1 combines with J gene TRBJ2-1, with D hard to call. CDR1 and CDR2 from the germline V gene are SGHRS and YFSETQ. CDR3 length: 16 amino acids. The V gene lost 2 bases and the J gene lost 2 bases, with 14 bases spanning the gap. The CDR3 DNA sequence: TGCGCCAGCAGCTTCTTGGGCGCCCTAACCTACAATGAGCAGTTCTTC. Translating gives CASSFLGALTYNEQFF.